Detailed here is one T cell receptor (beta chain). The antigen remains unidentified. These data are taken from a study of somatic mutations in cytotoxic T cells in rheumatoid arthritis. Overall study: Certain V beta antibody-stained T-cell populations, V beta1+ cells sequenced for TCRB among them, were flow-sorted to nearly 100% purity. Overall study findings and caveats: Age was associated with higher CD8+ clonality in rheumatoid arthritis patients, not in healthy controls. No multiple-comparison adjustment was applied to the slight TRBV07 underrepresentation in rheumatoid arthritis patients.

Original processing methods: Rarely did patient CD8+ clones above 1% match published virus-specific TCRB sequences. The data were produced by immunoSEQ multiplex PCR, yet TCRdb's version contains in-frame clones alone and is incomplete. That table furnishes V, J and clone size, whereas the DNA furnished D and trimming. The table includes under 20,000 clones, over 60% detected once. CDR1 SGHKS and CDR2 YYEKEE come from the germline V gene (reference sequence). V lost 0 bases and J lost 8, with 11 bases in between. The CDR3 loop spans 14 amino acids. What was sequenced was CD8+ T cells sorted from blood. This chain links TRBV5-5 with TRBJ1-4; no clear D gene. This receptor was taken from an adult with rheumatoid arthritis. This CDR3 is CASSLVQRPEKLFF. The CDR3 DNA is TGTGCCAGCAGCTTGGTTCAGCGCCCCGAAAAACTGTTTTTT.